This entry lists 19 T cell receptor beta chains sequenced from one sample in a study of T cell repertoires in cytomegalovirus infection. TCRdb re-analysed the reads in MiXCR, keeping a single row per CDR3 protein. The table shows about 900,000 distinct CDR3 sequences, with approximately 32% occurring only once. For these receptors, no antigen is known. The sample in question was cultured CD8+ T cells from PBMCs, obtained from culture after CMV antigen stimulation. Every receptor here comes from a human donor in good health (CMV status not recorded). Some clones in this sample may be carry-over from other donors' samples.

The CDR3 loop is CASSLVGRSYEQYF. The CDR3 DNA reads as TGTGCCAGCAGCTTAGTGGGCAGGTCCTACGAGCAGTACTTC. This chain links TRBV7-9 with TRBJ2-7; D not resolved. The CDR3 consists of 14 residues. V gave up 1 base and J gave up 1 base, with 8 bases separating them. From germline, CDR1 is SEHNR and CDR2 FQNEAQ (reference sequence).

Only a few counts were recorded for this clonotype. The chain is built from TRBV2 and TRBJ2-1, with TRBD2 matching over 11 bases. This CDR3 comprises 17 residues. CDR1 and CDR2 (germline): SNHLY, FYNNEI. Trimming cost V 4 bases and J 2 bases; bases outside gene matches: 7. CDR3 sequence reads: CASSGQLAGETYNEQFF. CDR3 coding DNA: TGTGCCAGCAGTGGCCAACTAGCGGGGGAGACCTACAATGAGCAGTTCTTC.

The table lists this clonotype with a few counts. The chain has TRBV7-9 and TRBJ2-5; the match to TRBD2 covers 8 bases. Germline V gene sequence: CDR1 SEHNR, CDR2 FQNEAQ (reference sequence). Trimming took 6 bases from V and 7 from J; bases not matched to a gene: 13. CDR3 length: 15 amino acids. CDR3 region: CASSFPGLARGTQYF. As DNA, the CDR3 is TGTGCCAGCAGTTTCCCCGGACTAGCCCGAGGGACCCAGTACTTC.

With respect to this clonotype: With a much larger clone just one base away, this may be a read error. V gene TRBV7-2 combines with J gene TRBJ2-5; D unclear. Germline V gene data show CDR1 as SGHTA and CDR2 as FQGNSA. The CDR3 runs to 17 residues. Deletions cut 1 base from V and 1 base from J, with 16 bases between. DNA of the CDR3: TGTGCCAGCAGCTTAGACGGGCGTGTTCCGTTCCAAGAGACCCAGTACTTC. Protein product: CASSLDGRVPFQETQYF.

This clonotype has more than one count but fewer than ten. The chain recombines TRBV20-1 with TRBJ1-4, with D uncertain. V was cut by 3 bases and J by 7 bases, with 6 bases left in between. CDR1 is DFQATT, CDR2 SNEGSKA, per germline (reference sequence). This CDR3 region has 11 residues. The CDR3 region has the DNA TGCAGTGCTAGGCCCGGTGAAAAACTGTTTTTT. Its protein product is CSARPGEKLFF.

This clonotype was seen a few times. V usage is TRBV12-3 or TRBV12-4 and J usage is TRBJ2-7; D may correspond to TRBD1 or TRBD2 (5 bases each). The CDR3 loop spans 13 amino acids. The V and J ends lost 4 bases and 6 bases respectively, with 13 bases between them. The CDR3 coding sequence is TGTGCCAGCAGTTCCGGGACCGCAAGCGAGCAGTACTTC. This translates into CASSSGTASEQYF.

V is TRBV11-2 and J is TRBJ1-2; 8 nucleotides align to TRBD1. Germline V CDR1 and CDR2: SGHAT, FQNNGV. The CDR3 length is 14 residues. J gave up 7 bases and V 4 bases, and 8 bases lay outside the gene matches. The CDR3 DNA reads as TGTGCCAGCAGCTCGTCAGGGGGCGCGTTTGGCTACACCTTC. Protein: CASSSSGGAFGYTF.

Notes on this clonotype: This clone may be a read error of a much larger clone one base away. The J gene is TRBJ2-7, the V gene TRBV7-6; D gene ambiguous. This CDR3 has 13 residues. Trimming stripped 6 bases from V and 3 bases from J, with 12 bases between. CDR1 and CDR2 from the germline V gene are SGHVS and FNYEAQ. CDR3 sequence: CASSLMTDYEQYF. The CDR3 DNA follows: TGTGCCAGCAGTCTGATGACCGACTACGAGCAGTACTTC.

This clonotype has ten or more counts. The rearrangement links TRBV7-9 to TRBJ2-2; the D call may be TRBD1 or TRBD2 (5 bases each). CDR3 size: 15 residues. Germline CDR1 SEHNR, CDR2 FQNEAQ (reference sequence). V was shortened by 2 bases and J by 4 bases, with 11 bases between the two germline ends. The CDR3 here is CASSLNRGPTGELFF. The CDR3 nucleotides are TGTGCCAGCAGCTTAAACCGGGGACCCACCGGGGAGCTGTTTTTT.

The V gene is TRBV29-1, the J gene TRBJ2-3; D is possibly TRBD1 (5 bases). The CDR3 is 15 amino acids. Germline CDR1 reads SQVTM; CDR2 reads ANQGSEA. V was clipped by 6 bases and J by 1 base, with 17 bases between them. The CDR3 DNA is TGCAGCGTGAGCCCCACAGGTAGTGGCACAGATACGCAGTATTTT. Translation: CSVSPTGSGTDTQYF.

The gene calls are TRBV9 and TRBJ2-1, with 9 bases lining up with TRBD2. The CDR3 is 17 amino acids. In germline, CDR1 is SGDLS, CDR2 YYNGEE. Unmatched junction bases numbered 9, after V lost 2 bases and J lost 3 bases. The CDR3: CASSVEGRGGLYNEQFF. The DNA of the CDR3 is TGTGCCAGCAGCGTGGAGGGGCGGGGGGGCCTCTACAATGAGCAGTTCTTC.

The rearrangement links TRBV5-4 to TRBJ2-3, with 15 bases that match TRBD2. The CDR3 totals 17 residues. V lost 5 bases to trimming and J lost 4 bases; unmatched junction nucleotides: 8. Germline V gene lookup returns CDR1 SGHNT and CDR2 YYREEE (reference sequence). The CDR3 DNA is TGTGCCAGCAGTCCCGGACTAGCGGGGGGGCCACCAGATACGCAGTATTTT. It encodes CASSPGLAGGPPDTQYF.

The chain combines TRBV6-2 or TRBV6-3 with TRBJ1-6; possible D gene TRBD1, 5 bases. From germline, CDR1 is MNHEY and CDR2 SVGEGT. V was trimmed by 4 bases and J by 7 bases, leaving 14 bases between them. The CDR3 runs to 15 residues. This chain's CDR3 is CASSSPGPNNSPLHF. CDR3 DNA sequence: TGTGCCAGCAGTTCCCCGGGACCGAACAATTCACCCCTCCACTTT.

V and J are TRBV6-2 or TRBV6-3 and TRBJ2-1; 10 positions match TRBD1. There are 16 residues in the CDR3. Germline CDR1 reads MNHEY; CDR2 reads SVGEGT. The ends lost 5 bases at V and 3 bases at J; junction bases unmatched: 7. CDR3 coding DNA: TGTGCCAGCAGTCGTCGGGACAGGGGCCTCTACAATGAGCAGTTCTTC. Protein sequence: CASSRRDRGLYNEQFF.

The J gene is TRBJ1-3, the V gene TRBV15; D gene ambiguous. CDR1 is LNHNV and CDR2 is YYDKDF in the germline V gene (reference sequence). The CDR3 has 15 residues. Trimming pared 5 bases from V and 0 bases from J, leaving 11 bases between. The CDR3 spells CATSPLGSSGNTIYF. DNA for the CDR3: TGTGCCACCAGCCCTCTTGGGAGCTCTGGAAACACCATATATTTT.

The J gene is TRBJ2-3, the V gene TRBV6-2 or TRBV6-3, with D perhaps TRBD1 (5 bases). V was trimmed by 6 bases and J by 4 bases, leaving 14 bases between them. The CDR3 contains 14 residues. CDR1 is MNHEY and CDR2 is SVGEGT in the germline V gene. The CDR3 loop is CASSQLGAADTQYF. CDR3 DNA sequence: TGTGCCAGCAGCCAGCTAGGGGCCGCAGATACGCAGTATTTT.

The chain combines TRBV4-1 with TRBJ1-5; weak D call: TRBD1 (5 bases). CDR3 length equals 16 residues. Germline V gives CDR1 MGHRA, CDR2 YSYEKL. The ends were cut back, 1 base at V and 1 base at J, with 11 bases in the middle. The CDR3 is CASSQGLGGSNQPQHF. Here the CDR3 DNA reads TGCGCCAGCAGCCAAGGTTTGGGGGGAAGCAATCAGCCCCAGCATTTT.

The chain uses TRBV12-3 or TRBV12-4 and TRBJ2-1; D tentatively reads TRBD1 or TRBD2 (5 bases each). V was pared by 0 bases and J by 4 bases, with 13 bases between. The CDR3 covers 16 residues. The CDR3 DNA is TGTGCCAGCAGTTTAGCTTCCGAGGGGCTATACAATGAGCAGTTCTTC. Its protein is CASSLASEGLYNEQFF.

The chain joins TRBV2 to TRBJ2-1; D not certain. The germline V gene encodes CDR1 SNHLY and CDR2 FYNNEI. V was cut by 10 bases and J by 3 bases, with 10 bases left in between. The CDR3 contains 12 residues. CDR3 residues: CATVRLYNEQFF. DNA of the CDR3: TGTGCCACCGTCCGGCTCTACAATGAGCAGTTCTTC.